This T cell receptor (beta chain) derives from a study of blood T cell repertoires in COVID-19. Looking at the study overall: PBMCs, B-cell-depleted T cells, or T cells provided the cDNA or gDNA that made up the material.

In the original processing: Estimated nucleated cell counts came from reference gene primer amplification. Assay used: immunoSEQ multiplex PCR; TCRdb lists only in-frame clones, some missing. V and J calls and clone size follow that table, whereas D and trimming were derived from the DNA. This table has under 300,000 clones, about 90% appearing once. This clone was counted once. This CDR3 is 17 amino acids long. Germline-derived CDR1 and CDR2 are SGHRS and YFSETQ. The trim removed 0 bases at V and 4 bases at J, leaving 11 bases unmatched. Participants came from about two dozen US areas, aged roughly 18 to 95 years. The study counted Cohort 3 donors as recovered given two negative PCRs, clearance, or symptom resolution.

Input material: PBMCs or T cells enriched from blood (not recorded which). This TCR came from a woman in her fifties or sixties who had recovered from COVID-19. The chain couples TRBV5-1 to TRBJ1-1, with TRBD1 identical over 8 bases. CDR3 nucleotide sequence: TGCGCCAGCAGCTTGGACGTGGACAGGGTTTCTTCCACTGAAGCTTTCTTT. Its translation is CASSLDVDRVSSTEAFF. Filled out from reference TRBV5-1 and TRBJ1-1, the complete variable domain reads KAGVTQTPRYLIKTRGQQVTLSCSPISGHRSVSWYQQTPGQGLQFLFEYFSETQRNKGNFPGRFSGRQFSNSRSEMNVSTLELGDSALYLCASSLDVDRVSSTEAFFGQGTRLTVV.